The rows below give T cell receptor beta chains drawn from one sample of a study of blood T cell repertoires in COVID-19. The method was immunoSEQ multiplex PCR; TCRdb's version includes in-frame clones alone and lacks a portion of them. The sample has under 250,000 clones, 86% seen once. Material for sequencing was peripheral blood. Receptors were obtained from a woman aged 80 or over with COVID-19, enrolled during active disease. CDR3s leave out the opening cysteine and the closing phenylalanine or tryptophan. Fields, in order: CDR3 length, V gene, CDR3 protein.

>13|TRBV3-1/TRBV3-2
ASSPQGRGNQPQH
>13|TRBV9
ASSVTGGSGNTIY
>11|TRBV28
ASSLVASYGYT
>12|TRBV6-5
ASSRQGSSEKLF
>13|TRBV11-3
ASSLNGGAVETQY
>14|TRBV7-9
ASSFGSGGATYEQY
>15|TRBV4-1
ASSQDGGQGSNSPLH
>11|TRBV2
ASSTGMGNEQY
>9|TRBV7-8
ASSTHYEQY
>12|TRBV30
AWSTGLAADTQY
>13|TRBV2
ASNQGGFTNEKLF
>11|TRBV12-3/TRBV12-4
ASTTGKGEKLF
>12|TRBV28
ASGLRQAGGKLF
>13|TRBV7-2
ASSSQGGASYEQY
>14|TRBV19
ASSIVLRGPQEKLF
>12|TRBV5-1
ASSLASAADTQY
>12|TRBV7-9
ASGRAGKNTEAF
>13|TRBV28
ASLLRGAVNQPQH
>13|TRBV20-1
SASRGTLVGDGYT
>11|TRBV3-1/TRBV3-2
ASSQVQGNGYT
>12|TRBV2
ASTGTGGRNTIY
>12|TRBV5-1
ASSASGGVTEAF
>10|TRBV19
ASSDSPRGYT
>12|TRBV3-1/TRBV3-2
ASSQGKGGQGSF
>14|TRBV15
ATSRGGTGTNEKLF
>13|TRBV18
ASSPLQVSNQPQH
>14|TRBV19
ASSIPGRPGNTEAF
>12|TRBV2
ASSGGQGAYGYT
>13|TRBV5-1
ASSLGGQGGETQY
>13|TRBV30
AWSKGGQSSYEQY
>10|TRBV29-1
SVSDFNTEAF
>13|TRBV11-2
ASSWGTANTGELF
>13|TRBV4-1
ASSQAGQNQETQY
>17|TRBV1
TSSQLQGACGNSNQPQH
>12|TRBV5-3
ARRWTGSYTEAF
>13|TRBV5-4
ASSGREGVWETQY
>15|TRBV3-1/TRBV3-2
ASSQDILQGAHYGYT
>9|TRBV20-1
SANPTKTQY
>15|TRBV19
ASSIRRGEQGNGELF
>13|TRBV18
ASSPRQTTTDTQY
>11|TRBV12-3/TRBV12-4
ASKFGAEETQY
>14|TRBV6-2/TRBV6-3
ASSYKLPGRDYEQY
>12|TRBV28
ASRGSGGQETQY
>13|TRBV7-9
ASSPRTGTNEKLF
>12|TRBV28
ASSFTGGTAEAF
>14|TRBV6-2/TRBV6-3
ASSYHPGTGFPPQH
>13|TRBV5-4
ASSLRRTGRDEQY